This TCR beta chain was sequenced during a study of tumor-infiltrating lymphocytes in oesophageal squamous cell carcinoma. TCRdb redid the calling of the PCR reads with MiXCR, one entry per CDR3 protein. The data show 17,000 or so distinct CDR3 sequences, around 50% seen once. The germline V gene encodes CDR1 SGHDT and CDR2 YYEEEE. Trimming took 1 base from V and 0 from J, leaving 11 bases between them. This CDR3 spans 16 amino acids. The chain recombines TRBV5-6 with TRBJ1-3; D ambiguous. The sample comprised normal esophageal tissue next to the tumor. The receptor's source is a female donor with esophageal squamous cell carcinoma. The CDR3 region is CASSLFGQHSGNTIYF. The DNA for the CDR3 is TGTGCCAGCAGCTTGTTTGGCCAGCACTCTGGAAACACCATATATTTT.